The clone carrying this T cell receptor beta chain turned up a few times. Its matching antigen is unknown. The PCR ran on 60 Vbeta and 13 Jbeta primers. Sequencing was performed with immunoSEQ multiplex PCR; in TCRdb, only in-frame clones are kept and a portion is missing. The sample has about 120,000 clones; around 76% are singletons. The CDR3 runs to 13 residues. The germline V and J ends were trimmed by 3 bases and 9 bases, with 12 bases remaining between them. Germline V gene lookup returns CDR1 LNHNV and CDR2 YYDKDF (reference sequence). These data come from a study of cytomegalovirus exposure and HLA in healthy donors. Study overall: The study's early data release held about 85 million unique TCRs from HLA-typed donors.

Study-wide findings and caveats: Later genetic work tied a missense DCLRE1C variant to beta-chain V and J trimming.

The receptor was isolated from a man aged 55-75 years in good health and CMV-seropositive. J is TRBJ2-1 and V is TRBV15; weak D call: TRBD1 (5 bases). Sequenced material: PBMCs. The DNA of the CDR3 is TGTGCCACCAGCAGTTTCTGGACAAGTGAGCAGTTCTTC. This gives the protein CATSSFWTSEQFF.